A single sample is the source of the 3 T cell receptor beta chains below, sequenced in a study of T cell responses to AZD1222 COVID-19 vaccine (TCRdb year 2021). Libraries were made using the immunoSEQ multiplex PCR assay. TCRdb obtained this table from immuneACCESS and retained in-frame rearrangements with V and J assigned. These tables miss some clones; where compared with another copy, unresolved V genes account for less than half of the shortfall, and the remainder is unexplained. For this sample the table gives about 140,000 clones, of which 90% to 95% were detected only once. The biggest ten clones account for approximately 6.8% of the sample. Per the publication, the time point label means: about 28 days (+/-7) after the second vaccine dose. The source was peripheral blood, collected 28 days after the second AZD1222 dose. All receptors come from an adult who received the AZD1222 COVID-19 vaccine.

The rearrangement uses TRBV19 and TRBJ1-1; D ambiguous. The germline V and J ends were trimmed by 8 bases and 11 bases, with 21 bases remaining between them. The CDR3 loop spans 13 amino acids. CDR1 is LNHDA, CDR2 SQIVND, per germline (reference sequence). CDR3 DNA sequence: TGTGCCAGTGGGGAACAACATGTTCTGGAGGCTTTCTTT. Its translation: CASGEQHVLEAFF.

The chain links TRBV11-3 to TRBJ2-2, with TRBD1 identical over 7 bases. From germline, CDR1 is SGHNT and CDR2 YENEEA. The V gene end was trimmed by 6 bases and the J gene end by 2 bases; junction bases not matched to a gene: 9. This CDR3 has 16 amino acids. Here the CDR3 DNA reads TGTGCCAGCAGGAACCGGGACAGACCTAACACCGGGGAGCTGTTTTTT. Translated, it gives CASRNRDRPNTGELFF.

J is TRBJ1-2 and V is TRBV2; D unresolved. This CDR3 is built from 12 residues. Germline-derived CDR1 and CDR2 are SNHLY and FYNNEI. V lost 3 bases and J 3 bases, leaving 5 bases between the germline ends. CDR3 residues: CASSDYHYGYTF. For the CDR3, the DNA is TGTGCCAGCAGTGACTACCACTATGGCTACACCTTC.